This T cell receptor (beta chain) was recorded in a study of T cells in Graves' hyperthyroidism and ophthalmopathy. V gave up 2 bases and J gave up 4 bases, with 17 bases separating them. The germline V gene has CDR1 DFQATT and CDR2 SNEGSKA (reference sequence). The CDR3 is 15 residues long. This clonotype was seen many times. The TCR beta CDR3 regions underwent amplification using RNA transcripts as the source. A first-round RT-PCR of the TCR CDR3 used the HTBI primer set. Using its own MiXCR run on the multiplex PCR reads, TCRdb lists one record per CDR3 protein. The sample holds about 360,000 distinct CDR3 sequences, less than 15% seen once. Researchers defined stable Graves' hyperthyroidism as no ophthalmopathy progression within 18 months. Disease duration under 2 months; hyperthyroidism patients were aged 18 to 65.

This clonotype was sampled from a woman between 18 and 29 years old with Graves' hyperthyroidism. The chain is built from TRBV20-1 and TRBJ1-2; D not certain. The specimen sequenced was blood. CDR3 nucleotide sequence: TGCAGTGCTAGACCACGGAACTACCGGGGCTATGGCTACACCTTC. Amino acid sequence: CSARPRNYRGYGYTF.